A selection of T cell receptor beta chains follows, all from one sample in a study of OX40 agonist ivuxolimab in advanced cancers. This table comes from immunoSEQ multiplex PCR, and its TCRdb copy is limited to in-frame clones, with some not included. The sample carries fewer than 85,000 clones, 65% to 90% recorded once. Sequenced material: CD4+ or CD8+ T cells sorted from blood, taken in a trial of the OX40 agonist ivuxolimab. The receptors here all came from an adult with an advanced solid tumor such as melanoma, head and neck, liver or kidney cancer. Both conserved end residues are part of each CDR3. Each record gives: J gene, clone size, D gene, V gene, CDR3 DNA, CDR3 protein. D genes are given only for firm matches. A row's size may be missing; if present it is once, few, many or a size class.

j_gene: TRBJ2-1
abundance: few
d_gene: NA
v_gene: TRBV30
CDR3nt: TGTGCCTGGAGTGTCGGGATTACTGAGCAGTTCTTC
CDR3aa: CAWSVGITEQFF

j_gene: TRBJ1-4
abundance: NA
d_gene: NA
v_gene: TRBV7-9
CDR3nt: TGTGCCAGCAGGCCAATCGAGGCAACTAATGAAAAACTGTTTTTT
CDR3aa: CASRPIEATNEKLFF

j_gene: TRBJ2-5
abundance: NA
d_gene: TRBD1
v_gene: TRBV6-5
CDR3nt: TGTGCCAGCAGGCCGGACAGGGACCGAGAGACCCAGTACTTC
CDR3aa: CASRPDRDRETQYF

j_gene: TRBJ2-7
abundance: NA
d_gene: NA
v_gene: TRBV7-9
CDR3nt: TGTGCCAGCAGCTTAGCATCCTCCTACGAGCAGTACTTC
CDR3aa: CASSLASSYEQYF

j_gene: TRBJ1-1
abundance: NA
d_gene: NA
v_gene: TRBV7-2
CDR3nt: TGTGCCAGCAGCTTCGGGACATCGAACACTGAAGCTTTCTTT
CDR3aa: CASSFGTSNTEAFF

j_gene: TRBJ1-2
abundance: NA
d_gene: NA
v_gene: TRBV29-1
CDR3nt: TGCAGCGTCATTCAGGGGCTGGGCTATGGCTACACCTTC
CDR3aa: CSVIQGLGYGYTF

j_gene: TRBJ2-2
abundance: NA
d_gene: NA
v_gene: TRBV5-1
CDR3nt: TGCGCCAGCAGCTCGCCGGGGGCGTCGGGCACCGGGGAGCTGTTTTTT
CDR3aa: CASSSPGASGTGELFF

j_gene: TRBJ2-5
abundance: NA
d_gene: NA
v_gene: TRBV9
CDR3nt: TGTGCCAGCAGCCTGAGGGGAGATTTGCAAGAGACCCAGTACTTC
CDR3aa: CASSLRGDLQETQYF

j_gene: TRBJ2-1
abundance: NA
d_gene: TRBD2
v_gene: TRBV9
CDR3nt: TGTGCCAGCAGCGTCCGGGAGGGCTCCTACAATGAGCAGTTCTTC
CDR3aa: CASSVREGSYNEQFF

j_gene: TRBJ1-2
abundance: NA
d_gene: NA
v_gene: TRBV4-1
CDR3nt: TGCGCCAGCAGCCATACCGAATACTATGGCTACACCTTC
CDR3aa: CASSHTEYYGYTF

j_gene: TRBJ2-3
abundance: NA
d_gene: TRBD1
v_gene: TRBV5-1
CDR3nt: TGCGCCAGCAGCTCGTTAGGACAGGGCAGCACAGATACGCAGTATTTT
CDR3aa: CASSSLGQGSTDTQYF

j_gene: TRBJ1-2
abundance: few
d_gene: NA
v_gene: TRBV9
CDR3nt: TGTGCCAGCAGCCGGGACAATAACTATGGCTACACCTTC
CDR3aa: CASSRDNNYGYTF

j_gene: TRBJ1-6
abundance: NA
d_gene: NA
v_gene: TRBV6-6
CDR3nt: TGTGCCAGCAGTAAAGGACCGGCCCCGGGCGGTCCCCTCCACTTT
CDR3aa: CASSKGPAPGGPLHF

j_gene: TRBJ1-1
abundance: NA
d_gene: NA
v_gene: TRBV29-1
CDR3nt: TGCAGCGTTAATCCAACAAGGTGGGGGGGTGAAGCTTTCTTT
CDR3aa: CSVNPTRWGGEAFF

j_gene: TRBJ1-6
abundance: NA
d_gene: NA
v_gene: TRBV11-1
CDR3nt: TGTGCCAGCAGCTTTCCAGGGGCGACCTCACCCCTCCACTTT
CDR3aa: CASSFPGATSPLHF

j_gene: TRBJ1-1
abundance: NA
d_gene: NA
v_gene: TRBV10-2
CDR3nt: TGCGCCAGCAGTGAGCCCGGGGCGGGGACTGAAGCTTTCTTT
CDR3aa: CASSEPGAGTEAFF